The TCR beta chain described here comes from a study of blood T cells in healthy people across ages. A sample-barcoded 5' primer and a J-beta primer mix were used in a second PCR of about 6 to 11 cycles. TCRdb used MiXCR to reprocess the 5' RACE reads, holding one entry per CDR3 protein. The sample has around 650,000 distinct CDR3 sequences; around 32% are singletons. CDR1 LNHDA and CDR2 SQIVND come from the germline V gene (reference sequence). This CDR3 has 11 residues. With 4 bases removed from V and 8 bases from J, the gap between germline ends came to 8 bases. The sequenced sample was blood. This sequence was found in a woman over 75 in good health. The rearrangement joins TRBV19 to TRBJ1-1, with unresolved D. The CDR3 DNA is TGTGCCAGTAGTAGGCGGTCGGAAGCTTTCTTT. This encodes CASSRRSEAFF.